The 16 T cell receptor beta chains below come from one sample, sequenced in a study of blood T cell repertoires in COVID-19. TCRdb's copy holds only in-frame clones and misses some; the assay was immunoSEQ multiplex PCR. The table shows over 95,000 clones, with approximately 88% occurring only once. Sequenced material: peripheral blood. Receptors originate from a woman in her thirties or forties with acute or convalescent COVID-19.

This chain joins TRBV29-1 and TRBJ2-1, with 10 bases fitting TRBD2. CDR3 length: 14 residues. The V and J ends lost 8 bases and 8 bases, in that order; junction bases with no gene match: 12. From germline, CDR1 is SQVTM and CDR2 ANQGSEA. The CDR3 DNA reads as TGCAGCCTCTCAAGAGTAGCGGGGGGTTATGAGCAGTTCTTC. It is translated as CSLSRVAGGYEQFF.

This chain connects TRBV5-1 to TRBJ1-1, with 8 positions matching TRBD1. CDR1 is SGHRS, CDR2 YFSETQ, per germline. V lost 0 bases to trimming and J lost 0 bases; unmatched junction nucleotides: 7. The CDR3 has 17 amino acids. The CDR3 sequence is CASSLGGTGGMNTEAFF. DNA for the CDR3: TGCGCCAGCAGCTTGGGTGGGACAGGCGGGATGAACACTGAAGCTTTCTTT.

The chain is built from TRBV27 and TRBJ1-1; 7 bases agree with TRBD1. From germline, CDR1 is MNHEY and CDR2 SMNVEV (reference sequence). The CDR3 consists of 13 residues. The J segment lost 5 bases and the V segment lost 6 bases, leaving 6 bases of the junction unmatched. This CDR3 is CASSLRGLTEAFF. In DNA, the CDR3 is TGTGCCAGCAGCCTGAGGGGGCTGACTGAAGCTTTCTTT.

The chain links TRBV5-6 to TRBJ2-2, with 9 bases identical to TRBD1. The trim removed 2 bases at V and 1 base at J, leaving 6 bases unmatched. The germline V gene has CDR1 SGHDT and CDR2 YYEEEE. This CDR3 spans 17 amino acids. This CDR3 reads CASSLGPGQGNTGELFF. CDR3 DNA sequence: TGTGCCAGCAGCTTAGGACCGGGACAGGGGAACACCGGGGAGCTGTTTTTT.

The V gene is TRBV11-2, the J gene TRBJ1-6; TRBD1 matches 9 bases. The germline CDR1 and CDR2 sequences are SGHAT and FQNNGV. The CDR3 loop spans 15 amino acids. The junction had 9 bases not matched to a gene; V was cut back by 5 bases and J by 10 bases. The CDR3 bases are TGTGCCAGCAGCCCGACAGGGGGAGGAGGGTCACCCCTCCACTTT. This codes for CASSPTGGGGSPLHF.

CDR3 in amino acids: CASSDIGVDNEQFF. DNA of the CDR3: TGTGCCAGCAGTGATATAGGGGTTGACAATGAGCAGTTCTTC. The gene calls are TRBV2 and TRBJ2-1; weak D call: TRBD1 (5 bases). Trimming pared 3 bases from V and 5 bases from J, leaving 11 bases between. The CDR3 runs to 14 residues. Germline CDR1 and CDR2: SNHLY and FYNNEI.

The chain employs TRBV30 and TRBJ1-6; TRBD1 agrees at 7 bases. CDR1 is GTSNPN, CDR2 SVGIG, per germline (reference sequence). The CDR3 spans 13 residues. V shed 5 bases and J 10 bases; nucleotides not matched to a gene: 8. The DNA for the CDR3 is TGTGCCTGGGCCACAGGGGCACGATCACCCCTCCACTTT. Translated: CAWATGARSPLHF.

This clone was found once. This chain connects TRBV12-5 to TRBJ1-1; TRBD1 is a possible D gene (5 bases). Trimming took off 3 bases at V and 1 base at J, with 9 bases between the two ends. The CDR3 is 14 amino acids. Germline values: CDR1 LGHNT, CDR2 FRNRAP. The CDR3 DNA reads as TGTGCTAGTGGTTTTTACGGGGGGAACACTGAAGCTTTCTTT. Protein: CASGFYGGNTEAFF.

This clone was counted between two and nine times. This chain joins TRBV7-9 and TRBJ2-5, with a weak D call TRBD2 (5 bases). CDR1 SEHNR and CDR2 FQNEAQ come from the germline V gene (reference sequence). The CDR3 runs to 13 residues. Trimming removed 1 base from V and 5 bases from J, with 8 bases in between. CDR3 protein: CASSLDSGETQYF. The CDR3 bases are TGTGCCAGCAGCTTAGACTCGGGGGAGACCCAGTACTTC.

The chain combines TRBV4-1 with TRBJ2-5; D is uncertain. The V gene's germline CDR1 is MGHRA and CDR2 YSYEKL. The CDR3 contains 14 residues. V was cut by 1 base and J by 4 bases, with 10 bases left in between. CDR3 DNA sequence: TGCGCCAGCAGCCAAGGGCTGCTCCCAGAGACCCAGTACTTC. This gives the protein CASSQGLLPETQYF.

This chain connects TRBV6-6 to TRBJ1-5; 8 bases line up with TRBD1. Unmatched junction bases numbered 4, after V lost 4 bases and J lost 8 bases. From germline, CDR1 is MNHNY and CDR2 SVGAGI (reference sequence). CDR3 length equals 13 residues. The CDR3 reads CASSSGGREPQHF. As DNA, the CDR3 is TGTGCCAGCAGTTCAGGGGGCAGAGAGCCCCAGCATTTT.

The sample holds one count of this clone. The CDR3 nucleotides are TGTGCCAGCAGTCCCCCCGCCGGAGATAGCTACGAGCAGTACTTC. This codes for CASSPPAGDSYEQYF. V usage is TRBV6-5 and J usage is TRBJ2-7; D is unresolved. CDR3 size: 15 residues. Deletions cut 5 bases from V and 3 bases from J, with 17 bases between. Germline V gene sequence: CDR1 MNHEY, CDR2 SVGAGI.

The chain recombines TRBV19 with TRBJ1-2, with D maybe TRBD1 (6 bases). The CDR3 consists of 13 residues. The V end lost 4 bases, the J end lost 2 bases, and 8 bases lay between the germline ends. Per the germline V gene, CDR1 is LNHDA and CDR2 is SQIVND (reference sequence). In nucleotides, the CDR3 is TGTGCCAGTAGTACGGGACAAAACTATGGCTACACCTTC. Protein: CASSTGQNYGYTF.

The CDR3 DNA is TGTGCCAGCAGCACGACAGGGGCTAATTCACCCCTCCACTTT. Its translation: CASSTTGANSPLHF. V usage is TRBV6-4 and J usage is TRBJ1-6; 8 bases match TRBD1. This CDR3 comprises 14 residues. Trimming took 6 bases from V and 6 from J; bases not matched to a gene: 4. Germline CDR1 MRHNA, CDR2 SNTAGT.

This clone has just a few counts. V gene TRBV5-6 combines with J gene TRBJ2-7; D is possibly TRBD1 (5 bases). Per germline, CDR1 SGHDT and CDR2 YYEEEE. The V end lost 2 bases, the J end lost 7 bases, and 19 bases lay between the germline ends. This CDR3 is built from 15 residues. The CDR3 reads CASSFKSSGKQEQYF. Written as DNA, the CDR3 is TGTGCCAGCAGCTTTAAGTCGTCAGGGAAGCAAGAGCAGTACTTC.

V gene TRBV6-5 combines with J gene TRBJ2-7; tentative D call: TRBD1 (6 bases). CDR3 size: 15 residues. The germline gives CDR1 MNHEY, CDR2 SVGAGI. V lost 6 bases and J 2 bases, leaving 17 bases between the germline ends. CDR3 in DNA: TGTGCCAGCAGAAAGATCTCAAAGGGGGCCTACGAGCAGTACTTC. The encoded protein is CASRKISKGAYEQYF.